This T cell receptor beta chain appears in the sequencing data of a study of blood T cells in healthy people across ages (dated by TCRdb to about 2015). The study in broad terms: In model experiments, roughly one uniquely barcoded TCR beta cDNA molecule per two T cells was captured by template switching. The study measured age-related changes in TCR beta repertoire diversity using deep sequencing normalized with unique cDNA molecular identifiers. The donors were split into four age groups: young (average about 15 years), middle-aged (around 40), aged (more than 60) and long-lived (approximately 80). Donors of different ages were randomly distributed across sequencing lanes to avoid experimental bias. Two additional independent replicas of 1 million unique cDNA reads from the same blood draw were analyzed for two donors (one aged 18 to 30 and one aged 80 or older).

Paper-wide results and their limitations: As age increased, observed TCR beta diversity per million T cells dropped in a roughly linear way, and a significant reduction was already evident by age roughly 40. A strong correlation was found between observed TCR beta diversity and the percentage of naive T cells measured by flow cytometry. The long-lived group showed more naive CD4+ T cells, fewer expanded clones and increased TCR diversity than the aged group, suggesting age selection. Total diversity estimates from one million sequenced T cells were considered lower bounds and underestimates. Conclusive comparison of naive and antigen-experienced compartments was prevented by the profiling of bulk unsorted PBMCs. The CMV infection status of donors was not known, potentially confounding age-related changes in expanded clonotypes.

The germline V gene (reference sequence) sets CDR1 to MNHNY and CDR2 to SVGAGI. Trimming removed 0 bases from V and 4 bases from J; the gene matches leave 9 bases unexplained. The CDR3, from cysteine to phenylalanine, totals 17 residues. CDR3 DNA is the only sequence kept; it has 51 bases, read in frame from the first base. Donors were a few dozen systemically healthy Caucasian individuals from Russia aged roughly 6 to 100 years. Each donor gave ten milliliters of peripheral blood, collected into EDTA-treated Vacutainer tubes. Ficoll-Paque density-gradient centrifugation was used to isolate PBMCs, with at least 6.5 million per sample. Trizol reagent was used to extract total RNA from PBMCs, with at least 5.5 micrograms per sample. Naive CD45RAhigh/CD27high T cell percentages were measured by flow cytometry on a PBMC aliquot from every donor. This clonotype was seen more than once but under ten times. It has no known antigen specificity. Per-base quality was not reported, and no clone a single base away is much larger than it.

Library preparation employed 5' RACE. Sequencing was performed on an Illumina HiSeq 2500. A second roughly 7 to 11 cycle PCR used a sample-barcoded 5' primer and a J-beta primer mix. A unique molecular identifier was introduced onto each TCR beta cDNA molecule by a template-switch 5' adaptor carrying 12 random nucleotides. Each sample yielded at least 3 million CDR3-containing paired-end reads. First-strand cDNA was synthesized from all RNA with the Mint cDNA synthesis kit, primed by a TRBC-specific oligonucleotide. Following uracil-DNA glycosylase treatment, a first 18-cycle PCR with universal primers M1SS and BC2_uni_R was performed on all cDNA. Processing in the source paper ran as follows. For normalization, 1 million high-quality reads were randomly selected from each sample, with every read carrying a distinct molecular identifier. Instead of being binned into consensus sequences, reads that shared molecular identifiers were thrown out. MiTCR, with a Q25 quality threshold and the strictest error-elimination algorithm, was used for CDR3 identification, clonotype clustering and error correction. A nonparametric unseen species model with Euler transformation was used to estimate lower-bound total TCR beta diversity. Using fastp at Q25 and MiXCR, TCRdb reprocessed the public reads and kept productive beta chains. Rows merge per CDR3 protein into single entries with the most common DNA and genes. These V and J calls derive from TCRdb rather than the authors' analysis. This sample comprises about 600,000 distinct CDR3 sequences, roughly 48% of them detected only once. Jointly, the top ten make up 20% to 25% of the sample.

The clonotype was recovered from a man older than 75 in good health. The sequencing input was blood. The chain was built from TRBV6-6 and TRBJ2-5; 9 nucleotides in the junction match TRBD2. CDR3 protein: CASSYSNSGSVVETQYF. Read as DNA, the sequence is TGTGCCAGCAGTTACTCTAATAGCGGGAGTGTTGTAGAGACCCAGTACTTC.